These T cell receptor beta chains were read from a single sample in a study of T cell responses to AZD1222 COVID-19 vaccine. Libraries were prepared by immunoSEQ multiplex PCR; TCRdb keeps only in-frame clonotypes and omits some of them. In the table there are fewer than 110,000 clones, around 93% of which are singletons. Sequenced material: peripheral blood, taken 28 days after the second AZD1222 dose. These receptors came from an adult who received the AZD1222 COVID-19 vaccine. The CDR3 runs from the conserved cysteine through the conserved F or W. A D gene is named only where the DNA matches it firmly. Size tells how often a clone was seen (once, few, many) or the class of an expanded clone, and some rows leave it out.

d_call clone_size j_call v_call cdr3_aa cdr3_nt
TRBD1 NA TRBJ2-2 TRBV7-3 CASSSGQGSAGELFF TGTGCCAGCAGCTCGGGACAGGGAAGCGCCGGGGAGCTGTTTTTT
NA NA TRBJ2-7 TRBV28 CASRSHRVSYEQYF TGTGCCAGCAGGAGTCACAGGGTCTCCTACGAGCAGTACTTC
TRBD1 NA TRBJ1-3 TRBV7-9 CASSRGQGYSGNTIYF TGTGCCAGCAGTAGGGGACAGGGCTACTCTGGAAACACCATATATTTT
NA NA TRBJ1-4 TRBV10-3 CAISEWRDEKLFF TGTGCCATCAGTGAGTGGCGAGATGAAAAACTGTTTTTT
TRBD2 NA TRBJ2-7 TRBV28 CASKLGSGNSYEQYF TGTGCCAGCAAACTCGGAAGCGGGAACTCCTACGAGCAGTACTTC
NA NA TRBJ1-2 TRBV11-2 CASSLRRTYGYTF TGTGCCAGCAGCTTAAGGCGGACCTATGGCTACACCTTC
NA NA TRBJ1-2 TRBV3-1/TRBV3-2 CASSQGPTPGGYTF TGTGCCAGCAGCCAAGGTCCTACCCCTGGCGGCTACACCTTC
NA once TRBJ1-2 TRBV5-1 CASSLGTPNYGYTF TGCGCCAGCAGCTTGGGGACTCCTAACTATGGCTACACCTTC
NA NA TRBJ2-7 TRBV4-1 CASSQRVSLAIYEQYF TGCGCCAGCAGCCAACGGGTCTCGCTGGCTATCTACGAGCAGTACTTC
NA NA TRBJ1-1 TRBV10-3 CAIRRGQANTEAFF TGTGCCATCAGGAGAGGTCAGGCGAACACTGAAGCTTTCTTT
TRBD2 NA TRBJ2-3 TRBV4-1 CASSPTGTSSSTDTQYF TGCGCCAGCAGCCCTACCGGGACTAGCAGTAGCACAGATACGCAGTATTTT
NA NA TRBJ1-4 TRBV30 CVWSGGRREKLFF TGTGTCTGGAGTGGAGGCCGAAGGGAAAAACTGTTTTTT
NA once TRBJ2-7 TRBV19 CASSIGSGYEQYF TGTGCCAGTAGTATTGGTTCTGGCTACGAGCAGTACTTC
NA NA TRBJ1-4 TRBV30 CAWRRKGHNEKLFF TGTGCCTGGAGGCGTAAGGGTCACAATGAAAAACTGTTTTTT
NA NA TRBJ2-5 TRBV27 CASSARRGETQYF TGTGCCAGCAGTGCTCGGCGGGGAGAGACCCAGTACTTC
NA NA TRBJ1-1 TRBV6-6 CASKSRADTEAFF TGTGCCAGCAAATCTAGGGCAGACACTGAAGCTTTCTTT
TRBD1 NA TRBJ1-5 TRBV19 CASAGTDNSNQPQHF TGTGCCAGTGCTGGGACAGACAATAGCAATCAGCCCCAGCATTTT
NA NA TRBJ1-2 TRBV4-2 CASSQVGKHPFGYTF TGTGCCAGCAGCCAAGTAGGCAAGCACCCTTTTGGTTACACCTTC
TRBD2 NA TRBJ2-1 TRBV6-2/TRBV6-3 CASSIAGGMNEQFF TGTGCCAGCAGCATAGCGGGAGGGATGAATGAGCAGTTCTTC
NA NA TRBJ1-6 TRBV20-1 CSASADHNSPLHF TGCAGTGCTAGTGCTGACCATAATTCACCCCTCCACTTT
NA NA TRBJ2-3 TRBV11-3 CASSEGLNTDTQYF TGTGCCAGCAGCGAGGGACTGAACACAGATACGCAGTATTTT
TRBD2 NA TRBJ2-1 TRBV6-2/TRBV6-3 CASSSRGTSGRGEQFF TGTGCCAGCAGTTCCCGGGGGACTAGCGGGAGAGGGGAGCAGTTCTTC
NA NA TRBJ1-4 TRBV19 CASSTAAGAANEKLFF TGTGCCAGTAGTACGGCCGCGGGGGCTGCTAATGAAAAACTGTTTTTT